Sequencing of this T cell receptor beta chain was carried out in a study of T cell therapy after organ transplantation. Looking at the study overall: Two of the ten patients were classed as nonresponders.

About this clone itself: What it binds is unknown.

Sequencing used immunoSEQ multiplex PCR; TCRdb keeps in-frame clones, though not all of them. The repertoire has about 50,000 clones, approximately 94% of them found once; the top ten carry approximately 3.4%. The clonotype originates from a human patient who had received a solid organ transplant and had CMV disease. The sample was CD8+ T cells from blood, taken before autologous CMV-specific T cell therapy.

The CDR3 loop reads CASSRGTRGEKLFF. Written as DNA, the CDR3 is TGTGCCAGCAGCCGGGGGACCCGTGGTGAAAAACTGTTTTTT. The J gene is TRBJ1-4, the V gene TRBV4-2; TRBD1 might be the D (5 bases). The V end was cut by 4 bases, the J end by 7 bases, with 13 bases between. The length of the CDR3 is 14 residues. The germline CDR1 and CDR2 sequences are LGHNA and YNFKEQ.